The rows below give T cell receptor beta chains drawn from one sample of a study of blood T cell repertoires in COVID-19. Generated by immunoSEQ multiplex PCR, the TCRdb table keeps only in-frame clones and is missing some. The profile covers under 350,000 clones, with more than 85% appearing a single time and about 4.6% taken by the ten largest. The sample comprised peripheral blood. These receptors all come from a middle-aged man with acute or convalescent COVID-19. CDR3s include the opening cysteine and the closing phenylalanine or tryptophan. A D gene is named only where the DNA matches it firmly. Size values are once, few and many counts, or a class for expanded clones, and some rows have none.

>TRBV7-2|NA|NA|TRBJ1-2
TGTGCCAGCAGCTTAGACAGGCGACAGAACACCTTC
CASSLDRRQNTF
>TRBV6-5|few|NA|TRBJ2-1
TGTGCCAGCAGTTACGATAGGGAGAATGAGCAGTTCTTC
CASSYDRENEQFF
>TRBV6-6|NA|NA|TRBJ1-5
TGTGCCAGCAGTTACCGGACAGATAATCAGCCCCAGCATTTT
CASSYRTDNQPQHF
>TRBV5-1|NA|NA|TRBJ1-1
TGCGCCAGCAGCCGGAGGGATCGGGTCACTGAAGCTTTCTTT
CASSRRDRVTEAFF
>TRBV27|NA|TRBD1|TRBJ1-2
TGTGCCAGCGCGAATAGGGACAGAGATCTCGGCTACACCTTC
CASANRDRDLGYTF
>TRBV19|NA|TRBD1|TRBJ2-1
TGTGCCAGTGGTCGGGGTAAGGACAGGGGCTACAATGAGCAGTTCTTC
CASGRGKDRGYNEQFF
>TRBV4-2|NA|TRBD1|TRBJ1-2
TGTGCCAGCAGCGGGCGACAGGGGGAGGGCTACACCTTC
CASSGRQGEGYTF
>TRBV6-4|many|NA|TRBJ2-3
TGTGCCAGCAGTGACGTCGCGGGGGCGCCTGGGGATACGCAGTATTTT
CASSDVAGAPGDTQYF
>TRBV6-5|NA|TRBD1|TRBJ2-5
TGTGCCACCGCAACAGGGGGCGCGTACCAAGAGACCCAGTACTTC
CATATGGAYQETQYF
>TRBV2|NA|TRBD1|TRBJ1-5
TGTGCCAGCACTCCAACAGGGGTAAATCAGCCCCAGCATTTT
CASTPTGVNQPQHF
>TRBV5-8|NA|TRBD1|TRBJ2-2
TGTGCCAGCAGCGCCACCGGGACAGGGGGCCCCGGGGAGCTGTTTTTT
CASSATGTGGPGELFF